This entry lists 18 T cell receptor beta chains sequenced from one sample in a study of blood T cell repertoires in COVID-19. TCRdb's table, derived via immunoSEQ multiplex PCR, lists solely in-frame clones and lacks some. The sample yields 29,000 or so clones, about 91% seen once. Sequencing was carried out using peripheral blood. Receptors originate from a man in his fifties or sixties with active COVID-19.

CDR3 in amino acids: CASRTTSGRAEDTQYF. The CDR3 DNA is TGCGCCAGCAGGACAACTAGCGGGAGGGCTGAAGATACGCAGTATTTT. The chain uses TRBV10-2 and TRBJ2-3; 13 nucleotides align to TRBD2. Trimming removed 6 bases from V and 5 bases from J; junction bases left unmatched: 8. The CDR3 runs 16 residues. Germline values: CDR1 WSHSY, CDR2 SAAADI.

This chain uses TRBV5-6 with TRBJ2-3; 12 bases map to TRBD2. The CDR3 is 16 amino acids. Looked up from germline, CDR1 is SGHDT and CDR2 is YYEEEE. V was clipped by 1 base and J by 4 bases; unmatched bases: 4. The CDR3 coding sequence is TGTGCCAGCAGCTTGCTAGCGGGAGGGTGGGCAGATACGCAGTATTTT. It yields the protein CASSLLAGGWADTQYF.

The chain's CDR3 is CASSRSAGNTDTQYF. The CDR3 DNA sequence: TGTGCCAGCAGCCGATCCGCGGGGAACACAGATACGCAGTATTTT. This sequence joins TRBV6-5 and TRBJ2-3, with D perhaps TRBD2 (6 bases). Trimming took 6 bases from V and 2 from J, leaving 15 bases between them. The CDR3 has 15 amino acids. CDR1 and CDR2 from the germline V gene are MNHEY and SVGAGI.

The rearrangement links TRBV7-9 to TRBJ1-4; no clear D gene. V lost 4 bases, J lost 3 bases, and 6 bases lay in between. There are 13 residues in the CDR3. Germline loops: CDR1 SEHNR, CDR2 FQNEAQ (reference sequence). The CDR3, as DNA: TGTGCCAGCAGCTCGCGGTCTAATGAAAAACTGTTTTTT. Protein product: CASSSRSNEKLFF.

This rearrangement joins TRBV19 to TRBJ2-7; 8 bases map to TRBD2. The CDR3 runs to 15 residues. The J segment lost 7 bases and the V segment lost 1 base, leaving 9 bases of the junction unmatched. Germline CDR1 LNHDA, CDR2 SQIVND (reference sequence). The CDR3: CASSIAGLGRLEQYF. The CDR3 coding sequence is TGTGCCAGTAGTATAGCGGGACTAGGCCGACTGGAGCAGTACTTC.

This chain uses TRBV15 with TRBJ2-2, with 9 positions matching TRBD1. This CDR3 region has 15 residues. J gave up 6 bases and V 3 bases, and 5 bases lay outside the gene matches. CDR1 and CDR2 from the germline V gene are LNHNV and YYDKDF (reference sequence). The CDR3 nucleotides are TGTGCCACCAGCAGCGGGACAGGGTGGGCCGGGGAGCTGTTTTTT. This sequence encodes CATSSGTGWAGELFF.

The V call is TRBV2, the J call TRBJ2-7, with D possibly being TRBD1 (6 bases). There are 13 residues in the CDR3. Per the germline V gene, CDR1 is SNHLY and CDR2 is FYNNEI. V was shortened by 8 bases and J by 6 bases, with 17 bases between the two germline ends. The chain's CDR3 is CASLGVGGTEQYF. CDR3 nucleotide sequence: TGTGCCAGCCTTGGGGTAGGGGGAACCGAGCAGTACTTC.

This chain uses TRBV19 with TRBJ1-1, with 12 bases that match TRBD1. Germline lookup yields CDR1 LNHDA and CDR2 SQIVND (reference sequence). CDR3 length equals 18 residues. The V segment lost 0 bases and the J segment 2 bases; nucleotides outside the gene matches: 7. CDR3 amino acids: CASSIDWDRGLLNTEAFF. CDR3 nucleotide sequence: TGTGCCAGTAGTATAGACTGGGACAGGGGGCTCTTAAACACTGAAGCTTTCTTT.

V usage is TRBV10-1 and J usage is TRBJ2-3; D may be TRBD2 (7 bases). This CDR3 is built from 12 residues. The V gene lost 10 bases and the J gene lost 10 bases, with 18 bases spanning the gap. Germline assignment: CDR1 WNHNN and CDR2 SYGVQD (reference sequence). CDR3 sequence: CAKGGVWGSQYF. For the CDR3, the DNA is TGCGCCAAAGGGGGGGTTTGGGGTTCGCAGTATTTT.

The chain links TRBV6-2 or TRBV6-3 to TRBJ1-1; D gene unclear. The length of the CDR3 is 14 residues. V was trimmed by 0 bases and J by 5 bases, leaving 10 bases between them. Per germline, CDR1 MNHEY and CDR2 SVGEGT. CDR3 region: CASSYSILRTEAFF. The CDR3 DNA reads TGTGCCAGCAGTTACTCGATACTAAGGACTGAAGCTTTCTTT.

The chain is built from TRBV7-2 and TRBJ1-2, with TRBD1 as a possible D gene (6 bases). CDR1 SGHTA and CDR2 FQGNSA come from the germline V gene. The V gene lost 5 bases and the J gene lost 6 bases, with 13 bases spanning the gap. There are 13 residues in the CDR3. CDR3 sequence reads: CASSPYRDDGYTF. The CDR3 nucleotides read TGTGCCAGCAGCCCATACAGGGATGATGGCTACACCTTC.

This clone was seen just once. This rearrangement joins TRBV7-2 to TRBJ2-1; 11 bases are shared with TRBD2. This CDR3 has 17 amino acids. Germline V lookup: CDR1 SGHTA, CDR2 FQGNSA. Trimming removed 4 bases from V and 0 bases from J; junction bases left unmatched: 5. For the CDR3, the DNA is TGTGCCAGCAGCTCAGGACTAGCGGGTCACTCCTACAATGAGCAGTTCTTC. The encoded protein is CASSSGLAGHSYNEQFF.

V usage is TRBV28 and J usage is TRBJ1-5; D remains unclear. From germline, CDR1 is MDHEN and CDR2 SYDVKM. The CDR3 runs to 13 residues. Trimming removed 7 bases at V and 7 bases at J, with 14 bases between. CDR3 amino acids: CASTLWREQPQHF. In nucleotides, the CDR3 is TGTGCCAGCACCCTGTGGCGGGAACAGCCCCAGCATTTT.

The chain combines TRBV19 with TRBJ2-2; 7 bases are a match to TRBD2. The length of the CDR3 is 15 residues. The junction had 5 bases not matched to a gene; V was cut back by 3 bases and J by 4 bases. Per germline, CDR1 LNHDA and CDR2 SQIVND (reference sequence). The CDR3 here is CASSMGGSGTGELFF. CDR3 DNA sequence: TGTGCCAGTAGTATGGGCGGGAGCGGCACCGGGGAGCTGTTTTTT.

The chain has TRBV29-1 and TRBJ1-5; 10 positions agree with TRBD1. The length of the CDR3 is 16 residues. V trimming: 0 bases; J trimming: 5 bases; junction bases outside the gene matches: 7. Germline-derived CDR1 and CDR2 are SQVTM and ANQGSEA. CDR3 in DNA: TGCAGCGTTGAAGATGAATCCGGGACAGGGGATCAGCCCCAGCATTTT. Translating it yields CSVEDESGTGDQPQHF.

The rearrangement links TRBV20-1 to TRBJ2-7; D is uncertain. The germline CDR1 and CDR2 sequences are DFQATT and SNEGSKA (reference sequence). This CDR3 region has 14 residues. The V gene lost 3 bases and the J gene lost 3 bases, with 15 bases spanning the gap. Here the CDR3 reads CSASLSSFNYEQYF. The CDR3 coding sequence is TGCAGTGCTAGTTTGTCTTCTTTTAACTACGAGCAGTACTTC.

The rearrangement joins TRBV7-2 to TRBJ2-3, with TRBD2 matching over 9 bases. The CDR3 is 15 residues long. The V gene end was trimmed by 7 bases and the J gene end by 11 bases; junction bases not matched to a gene: 16. Looked up from germline, CDR1 is SGHTA and CDR2 is FQGNSA. For the CDR3, the DNA is TGTGCCAGCATGACGACTAGCGGCCTACAGGGAGGGCAGTATTTT. It codes for CASMTTSGLQGGQYF.

The chain uses TRBV19 and TRBJ1-6; D may be TRBD1 (5 bases). Germline CDR1 reads LNHDA; CDR2 reads SQIVND (reference sequence). Trimming stripped 2 bases from V and 4 bases from J, with 9 bases between. The CDR3 has 15 amino acids. CDR3 in amino acids: CASSITGPYNSPLHF. In DNA, the CDR3 is TGTGCCAGTAGTATAACAGGACCATATAATTCACCCCTCCACTTT.